The present entry profiles one T cell receptor beta chain with its context. Germline V gene sequence: CDR1 LNHDA, CDR2 SQIVND (reference sequence). Deletions cut 0 bases from V and 0 bases from J, with 11 bases between. The CDR3 consists of 16 residues. The sample comes from a study of identifying expanded T cells in peripheral blood. Repertoires were generated with immunoSEQ multiplex PCR, while TCRdb's copy carries only in-frame clones and drops some. The sample lists around 66,000 clones, around 87% occurring once. The V and J genes are TRBV19 and TRBJ1-1, with D hard to call. The TCR comes from a person between 18 and 70 years old in good health. The specimen was blood. The CDR3 nucleotides are TGTGCCAGTAGTATAGATCCCCTCAGACTGAACACTGAAGCTTTCTTT. Translating it yields CASSIDPLRLNTEAFF.